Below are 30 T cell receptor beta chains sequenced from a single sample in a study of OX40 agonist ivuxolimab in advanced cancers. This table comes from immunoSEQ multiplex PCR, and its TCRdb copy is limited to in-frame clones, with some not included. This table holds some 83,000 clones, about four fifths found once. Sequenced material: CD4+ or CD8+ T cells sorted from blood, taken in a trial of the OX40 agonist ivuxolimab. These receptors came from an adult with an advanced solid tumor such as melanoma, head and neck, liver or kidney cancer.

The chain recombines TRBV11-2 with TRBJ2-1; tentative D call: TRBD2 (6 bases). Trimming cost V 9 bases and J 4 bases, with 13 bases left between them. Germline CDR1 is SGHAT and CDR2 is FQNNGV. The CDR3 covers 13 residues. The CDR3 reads CASAGLLYNEQFF. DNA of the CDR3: TGTGCCAGTGCGGGACTCCTATACAATGAGCAGTTCTTC.

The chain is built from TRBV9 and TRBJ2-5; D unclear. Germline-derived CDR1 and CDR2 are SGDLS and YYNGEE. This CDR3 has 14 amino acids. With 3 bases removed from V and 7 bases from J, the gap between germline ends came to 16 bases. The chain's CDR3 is CASSDEGGVGTQYF. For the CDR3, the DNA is TGTGCCAGCAGCGACGAAGGTGGGGTCGGGACCCAGTACTTC.

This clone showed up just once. CDR3 nucleotides: TGTGCCAGCAGCCGATCCGGGTCCATCGAGCAGTACTTC. This encodes CASSRSGSIEQYF. J is TRBJ2-7 and V is TRBV11-2; D not certain. The germline V gene has CDR1 SGHAT and CDR2 FQNNGV. The CDR3 covers 13 residues. V was pared by 5 bases and J by 6 bases, with 14 bases between.

DNA of the CDR3: TGCGCCAGCAGCTTGGTCGCGGGGAGCTCCTACGAGCAGTACTTC. Translated, it gives CASSLVAGSSYEQYF. This sequence joins TRBV5-1 and TRBJ2-5, with a possible D match to TRBD2 (6 bases). Matching the DNA end better, TRBJ2-7 makes the J call doubtful. Germline assignment: CDR1 SGHRS and CDR2 YFSETQ. The CDR3 has 15 amino acids.

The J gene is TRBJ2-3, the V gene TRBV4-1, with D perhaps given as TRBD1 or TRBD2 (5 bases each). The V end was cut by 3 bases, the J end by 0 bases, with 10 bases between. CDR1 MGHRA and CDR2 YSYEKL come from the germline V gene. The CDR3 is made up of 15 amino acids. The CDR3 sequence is CASSHEGPSTDTQYF. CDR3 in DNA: TGCGCCAGCAGCCATGAGGGACCTAGCACAGATACGCAGTATTTT.

The CDR3 sequence is CASSSDILNTEAFF. CDR3 in DNA: TGTGCCAGCAGTTCCGACATTTTGAACACTGAAGCTTTCTTT. V and J are TRBV6-6 and TRBJ1-1, with unresolved D. This CDR3 is built from 14 residues. The germline V gene encodes CDR1 MNHNY and CDR2 SVGAGI (reference sequence). Trimming pared 4 bases from V and 0 bases from J, leaving 9 bases between.

CDR3 sequence (DNA): TGTGCCAGCAGTCCGGGCCCGGGCCGAGGGCCCGTTTACGAGCAGTACTTC. This encodes CASSPGPGRGPVYEQYF. The V gene is TRBV11-3, the J gene TRBJ2-7; a possible D gene is TRBD2 (5 bases). Germline assignment: CDR1 SGHNT and CDR2 YENEEA. Trimming left V 6 bases short and J 4 bases short, with 25 bases between. This CDR3 is 17 amino acids long.

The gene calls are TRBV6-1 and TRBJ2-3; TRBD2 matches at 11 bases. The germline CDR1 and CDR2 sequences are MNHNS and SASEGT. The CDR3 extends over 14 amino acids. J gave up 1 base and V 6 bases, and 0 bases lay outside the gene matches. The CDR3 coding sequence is TGTGCCAGCAGGGGACTAGCGGGCACAGATACGCAGTATTTT. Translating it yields CASRGLAGTDTQYF.

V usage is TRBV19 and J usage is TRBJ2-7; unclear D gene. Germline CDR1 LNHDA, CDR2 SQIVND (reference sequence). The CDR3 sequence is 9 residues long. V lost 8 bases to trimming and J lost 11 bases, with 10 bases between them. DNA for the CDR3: TGTGCCAGTCCAAGGGCAAAGTACTTC. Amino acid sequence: CASPRAKYF.

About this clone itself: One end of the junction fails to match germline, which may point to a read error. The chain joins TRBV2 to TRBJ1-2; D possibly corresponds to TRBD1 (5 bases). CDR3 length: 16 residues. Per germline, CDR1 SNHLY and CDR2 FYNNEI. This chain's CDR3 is CASSEGLGTANSGYTF. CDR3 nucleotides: TGTGCCAGCAGTGAAGGCTTGGGGACCGCTAACTCTGGCTACACCTTC.

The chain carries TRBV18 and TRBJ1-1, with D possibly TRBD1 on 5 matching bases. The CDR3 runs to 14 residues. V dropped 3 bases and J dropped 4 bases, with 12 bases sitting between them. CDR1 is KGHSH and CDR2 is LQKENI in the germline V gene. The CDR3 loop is CASSPQGKGTEAFF. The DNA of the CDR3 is TGTGCCAGCTCACCTCAGGGTAAGGGCACTGAAGCTTTCTTT.

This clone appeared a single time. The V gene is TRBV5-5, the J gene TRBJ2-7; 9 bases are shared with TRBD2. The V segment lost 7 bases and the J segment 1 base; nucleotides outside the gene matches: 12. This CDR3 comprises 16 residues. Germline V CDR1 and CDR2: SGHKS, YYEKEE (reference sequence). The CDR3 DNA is TGTGCCAGCTTCCCTTCGGGGCTAGCGGGATCCTACGAGCAGTACTTC. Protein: CASFPSGLAGSYEQYF.

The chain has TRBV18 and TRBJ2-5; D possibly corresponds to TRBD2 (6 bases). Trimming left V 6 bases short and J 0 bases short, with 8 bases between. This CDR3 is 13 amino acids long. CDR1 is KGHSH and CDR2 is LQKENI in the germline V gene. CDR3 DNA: TGTGCCAGCTCGGGGGACTACCAAGAGACCCAGTACTTC. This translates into CASSGDYQETQYF.

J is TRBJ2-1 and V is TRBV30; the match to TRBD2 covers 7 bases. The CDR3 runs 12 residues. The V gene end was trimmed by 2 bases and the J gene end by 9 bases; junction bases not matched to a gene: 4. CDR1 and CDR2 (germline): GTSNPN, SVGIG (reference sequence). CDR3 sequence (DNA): TGTGCCTGGAGTTCGAGCGGGACTGAGCAGTTCTTC. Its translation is CAWSSSGTEQFF. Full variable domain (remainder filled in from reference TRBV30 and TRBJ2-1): SQTIHQWPATLVQPVGSPLSLECTVEGTSNPNLYWYRQAAGRGLQLLFYSVGIGQISSEVPQNLSASRPQDRQFILSSKKLLLSDSGFYLCAWSSSGTEQFFGPGTRLTVL.

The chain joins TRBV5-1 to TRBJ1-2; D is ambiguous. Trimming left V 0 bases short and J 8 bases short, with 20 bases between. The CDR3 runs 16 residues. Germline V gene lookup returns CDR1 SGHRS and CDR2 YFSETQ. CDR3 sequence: CASSLALNLGLEGYTF. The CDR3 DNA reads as TGCGCCAGCAGCTTGGCCCTGAATCTGGGATTAGAAGGCTACACCTTC.

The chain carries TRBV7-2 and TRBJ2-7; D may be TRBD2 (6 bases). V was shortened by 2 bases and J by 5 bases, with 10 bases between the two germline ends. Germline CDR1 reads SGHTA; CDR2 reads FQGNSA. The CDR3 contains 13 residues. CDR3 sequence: CASSLYAGNEQYF. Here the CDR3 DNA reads TGTGCCAGCAGCTTATACGCGGGGAACGAGCAGTACTTC.

CDR3 sequence reads: CASSLDWGGVTDTQYF. In DNA, the CDR3 is TGTGCCAGCAGCTTAGATTGGGGAGGGGTCACAGATACGCAGTATTTT. The rearrangement uses TRBV7-2 and TRBJ2-3, with 7 positions matching TRBD2. Trimming cost V 1 base and J 2 bases; bases outside gene matches: 6. Germline values: CDR1 SGHTA, CDR2 FQGNSA. This CDR3 has 16 amino acids.

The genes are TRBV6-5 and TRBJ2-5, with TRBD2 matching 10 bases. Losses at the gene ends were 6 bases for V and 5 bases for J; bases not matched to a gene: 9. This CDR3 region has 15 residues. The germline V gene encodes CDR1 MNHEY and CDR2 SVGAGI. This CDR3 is CASRRSGGYRETQYF. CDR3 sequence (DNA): TGTGCCAGCAGACGTAGCGGGGGGTATAGGGAGACCCAGTACTTC.

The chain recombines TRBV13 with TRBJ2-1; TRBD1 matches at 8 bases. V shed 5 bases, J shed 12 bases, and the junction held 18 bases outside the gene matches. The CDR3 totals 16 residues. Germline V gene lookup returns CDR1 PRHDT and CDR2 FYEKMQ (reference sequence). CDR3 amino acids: CASSPVLGVRGHRQFF. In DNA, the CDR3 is TGTGCCAGCAGCCCGGTATTAGGAGTCAGGGGGCATCGGCAGTTCTTC.

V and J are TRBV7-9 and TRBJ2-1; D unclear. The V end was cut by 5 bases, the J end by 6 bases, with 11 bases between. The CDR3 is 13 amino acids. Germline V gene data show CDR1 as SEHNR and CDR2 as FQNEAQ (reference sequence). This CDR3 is CASSPPNANEQFF. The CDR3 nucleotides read TGTGCCAGCAGCCCTCCGAATGCCAATGAGCAGTTCTTC.

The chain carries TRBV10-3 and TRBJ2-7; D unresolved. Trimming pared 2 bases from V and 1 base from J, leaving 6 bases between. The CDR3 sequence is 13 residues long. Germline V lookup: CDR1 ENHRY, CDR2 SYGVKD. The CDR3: CAISEGVSYEQYF. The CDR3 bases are TGTGCCATCAGTGAGGGGGTTTCCTACGAGCAGTACTTC.

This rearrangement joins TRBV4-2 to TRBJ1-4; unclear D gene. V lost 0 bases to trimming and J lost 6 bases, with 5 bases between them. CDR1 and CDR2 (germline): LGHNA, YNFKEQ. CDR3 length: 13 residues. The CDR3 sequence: CASSQENHEKLFF. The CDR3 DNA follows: TGTGCCAGCAGCCAAGAGAATCATGAAAAACTGTTTTTT.

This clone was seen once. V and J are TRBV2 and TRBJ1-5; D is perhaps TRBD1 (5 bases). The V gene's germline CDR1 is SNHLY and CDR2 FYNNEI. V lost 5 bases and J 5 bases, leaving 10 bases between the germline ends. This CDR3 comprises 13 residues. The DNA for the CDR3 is TGTGCCAGCAGTCCTCGGGGCGATCAGCCCCAGCATTTT. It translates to CASSPRGDQPQHF.

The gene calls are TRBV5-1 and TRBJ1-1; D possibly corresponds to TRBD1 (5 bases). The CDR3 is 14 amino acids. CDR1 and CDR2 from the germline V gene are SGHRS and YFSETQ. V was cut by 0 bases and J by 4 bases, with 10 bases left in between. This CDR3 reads CASSLVGGGTEAFF. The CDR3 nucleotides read TGCGCCAGCAGCTTGGTCGGGGGAGGCACTGAAGCTTTCTTT. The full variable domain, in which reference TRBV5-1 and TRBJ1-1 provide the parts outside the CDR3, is KAGVTQTPRYLIKTRGQQVTLSCSPISGHRSVSWYQQTPGQGLQFLFEYFSETQRNKGNFPGRFSGRQFSNSRSEMNVSTLELGDSALYLCASSLVGGGTEAFFGQGTRLTVV.

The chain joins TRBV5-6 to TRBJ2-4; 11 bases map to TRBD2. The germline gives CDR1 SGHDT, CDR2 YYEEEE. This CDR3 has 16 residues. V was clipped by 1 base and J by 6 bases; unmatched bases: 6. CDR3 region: CASSLFTSGGGNIQYF. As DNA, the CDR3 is TGTGCCAGCAGCTTGTTTACTAGCGGGGGAGGAAACATTCAGTACTTC. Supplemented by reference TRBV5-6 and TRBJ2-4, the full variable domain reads DAGVTQSPTHLIKTRGQQVTLRCSPKSGHDTVSWYQQALGQGPQFIFQYYEEEERQRGNFPDRFSGHQFPNYSSELNVNALLLGDSALYLCASSLFTSGGGNIQYFGAGTRLSVL.

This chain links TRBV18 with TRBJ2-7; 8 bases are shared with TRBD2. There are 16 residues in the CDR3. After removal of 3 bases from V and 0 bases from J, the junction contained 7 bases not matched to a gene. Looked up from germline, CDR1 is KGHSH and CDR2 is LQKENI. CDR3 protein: CASSPISGGSSYEQYF. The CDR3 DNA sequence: TGTGCCAGCTCACCTATAAGCGGGGGAAGCTCCTACGAGCAGTACTTC.

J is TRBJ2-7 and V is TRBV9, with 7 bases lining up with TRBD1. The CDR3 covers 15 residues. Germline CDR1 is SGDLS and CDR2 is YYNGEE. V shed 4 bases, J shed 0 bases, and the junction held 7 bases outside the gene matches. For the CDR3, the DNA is TGTGCCAGCAGCATAGGGGGCCCGAGCTCCTACGAGCAGTACTTC. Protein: CASSIGGPSSYEQYF.

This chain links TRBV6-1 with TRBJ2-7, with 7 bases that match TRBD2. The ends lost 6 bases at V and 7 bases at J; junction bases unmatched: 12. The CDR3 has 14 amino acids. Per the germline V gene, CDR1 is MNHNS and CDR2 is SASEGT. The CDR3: CASSFLTGGWEQYF. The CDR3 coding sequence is TGTGCCAGCAGCTTCCTCACGGGGGGTTGGGAGCAGTACTTC.

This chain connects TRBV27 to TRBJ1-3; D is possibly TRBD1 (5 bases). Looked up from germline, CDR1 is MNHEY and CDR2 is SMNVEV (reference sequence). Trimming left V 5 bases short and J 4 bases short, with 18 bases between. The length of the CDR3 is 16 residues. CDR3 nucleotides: TGTGCCAGCAGTCCCCTGGGGGGAGGTCTCGGAAACACCATATATTTT. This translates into CASSPLGGGLGNTIYF.

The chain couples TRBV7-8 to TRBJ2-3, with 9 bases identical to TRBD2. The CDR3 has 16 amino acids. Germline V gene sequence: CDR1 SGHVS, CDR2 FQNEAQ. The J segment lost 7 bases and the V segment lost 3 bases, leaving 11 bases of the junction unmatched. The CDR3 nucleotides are TGTGCCAGCAGCTTGGGCGGCGGGGGGGCCAGTAATACGCAGTATTTT. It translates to CASSLGGGGASNTQYF.